These T cell receptor beta chains were read from a single sample in a study of lymphopenia after photon versus proton radiotherapy. This table comes from immunoSEQ multiplex PCR, and its TCRdb copy is limited to in-frame clones, with some not included. The data show approximately 150,000 clones, around 85% seen once. The sequences come from peripheral blood, collected from a patient treated with photon-based radiotherapy. The receptors derive from a man aged 50-60 years with gastric cancer. Each CDR3 is given without its conserved first and last residue. Fields, in order: V gene, J gene, CDR3 protein.

>TRBV6-5|TRBJ1-1
ASRSATSMDTEAF
>TRBV5-1|TRBJ2-3
ASSLVLAGGGDTQY
>TRBV25-1|TRBJ1-2
ASSESDRAGNRGYGYT
>TRBV9|TRBJ2-5
ASSVGGLETQY
>TRBV29-1|TRBJ1-2
SVRQGASYGYT
>TRBV11-1|TRBJ1-2
ASSPGTGVFGYT
>TRBV28|TRBJ1-2
ASQVGAHGYT
>TRBV28|TRBJ2-2
ASSRWSLDRGPGELF
>TRBV6-1|TRBJ1-5
ASSAYQPQH
>TRBV19|TRBJ2-7
ASSIGDRETYEQY
>TRBV6-5|TRBJ1-2
ASSYNGNYGYT
>TRBV11-2|TRBJ2-1
ASSLAPSSYNEQF
>TRBV5-4|TRBJ2-5
ASSSPGLAEETQY
>TRBV5-4|TRBJ2-4
ASSQGEAQTKNIQY
>TRBV10-3|TRBJ2-7
AISESETAGLHEQY
>TRBV25-1|TRBJ2-5
ASSTGLAGATQY
>TRBV4-1|TRBJ2-3
ASSQDLLTGGLTDTQY
>TRBV27|TRBJ2-7
ASSLKDRDEQY
>TRBV29-1|TRBJ1-3
SVTGAGNTIY
>TRBV28|TRBJ1-2
ASTLGVHYGYT
>TRBV28|TRBJ2-5
ATYAGGRETQY
>TRBV4-2|TRBJ1-4
ASSQFTGRSEKLF
>TRBV4-1|TRBJ2-3
ASRLFRGSTDTQY
>TRBV28|TRBJ1-2
ASTVGQGYGYT
>TRBV2|TRBJ2-3
ASSKRTGIPTDTQY
>TRBV19|TRBJ1-4
ASTPPTTEKLF
>TRBV9|TRBJ2-1
ASSPGSRQNEQF
>TRBV5-1|TRBJ1-1
ASRARWLGNTEAF
>TRBV15|TRBJ1-5
ATSRDKNQPQH
>TRBV6-5|TRBJ2-3
ASSYGTGRTDTQY
>TRBV19|TRBJ2-6
ASSIGPGTGGRSLGANVLT
>TRBV6-5|TRBJ2-7
ASSRLATYEQY
>TRBV21-1|TRBJ2-7
ASSANSEGLAGDEQY
>TRBV2|TRBJ1-2
ASSDTGNYGYT
>TRBV6-1|TRBJ2-7
ASGRGRNEQY
>TRBV4-2|TRBJ2-3
ASREQAGISDTQY
>TRBV30|TRBJ2-5
AWSVRKMQETQY
>TRBV19|TRBJ1-1
ASSGGTEAF
>TRBV6-1|TRBJ2-3
ASSEGLWGTSGTDTQY
>TRBV28|TRBJ1-5
ASSLSVRQPQH
>TRBV4-1|TRBJ1-5
ASSQDDRGSNQPQH
>TRBV5-1|TRBJ2-2
ASSLNTGELF
>TRBV4-1|TRBJ1-4
ASSQDGDYNEKLF
>TRBV10-3|TRBJ2-1
AIRGTSGVSYNEQVQF
>TRBV2|TRBJ1-2
ASSETDPNYGYT
>TRBV6-5|TRBJ2-1
AATSGTGAYNEQF
>TRBV29-1|TRBJ1-1
SVDSGEAAEAF
>TRBV2|TRBJ2-3
ARTARGDTQY